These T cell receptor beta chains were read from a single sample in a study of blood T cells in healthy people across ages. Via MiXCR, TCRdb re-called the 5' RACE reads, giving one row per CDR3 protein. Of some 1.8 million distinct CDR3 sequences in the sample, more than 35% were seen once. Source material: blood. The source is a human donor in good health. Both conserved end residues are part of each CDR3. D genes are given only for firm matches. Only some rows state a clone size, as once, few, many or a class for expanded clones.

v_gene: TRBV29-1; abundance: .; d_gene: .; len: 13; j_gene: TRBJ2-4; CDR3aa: CSVRTLLGVEQYF; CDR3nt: TGCAGCGTTCGGACACTCCTCGGGGTAGAGCAGTACTTC
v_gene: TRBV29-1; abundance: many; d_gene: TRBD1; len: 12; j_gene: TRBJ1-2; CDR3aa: CSVEDWGQPYTF; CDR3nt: TGCAGCGTTGAAGATTGGGGACAGCCCTACACCTTC
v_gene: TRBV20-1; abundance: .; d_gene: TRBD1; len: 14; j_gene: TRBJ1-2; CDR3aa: CSAIPRDRPGGYTF; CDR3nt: TGCAGTGCAATCCCCCGGGACAGGCCAGGTGGCTACACCTTC
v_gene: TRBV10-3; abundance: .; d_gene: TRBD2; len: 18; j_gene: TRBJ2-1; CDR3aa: CAISELGLAGSSYNEQFF; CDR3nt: TGTGCCATCAGTGAGTTGGGACTAGCGGGTTCATCCTACAATGAGCAGTTCTTC
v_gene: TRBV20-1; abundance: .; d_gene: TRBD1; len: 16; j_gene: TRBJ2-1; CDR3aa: CSARQPGQSSYNEQFF; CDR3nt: TGCAGTGCTAGACAACCGGGACAGAGCTCCTACAATGAGCAGTTCTTC
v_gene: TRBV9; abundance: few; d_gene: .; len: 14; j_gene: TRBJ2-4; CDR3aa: CASSAGLSTAEQYF; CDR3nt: TGTGCCAGCAGCGCCGGACTTAGCACAGCTGAGCAGTACTTC
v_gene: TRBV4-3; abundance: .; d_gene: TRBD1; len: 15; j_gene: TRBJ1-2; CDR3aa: CASSQDRAGGSMGTF; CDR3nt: TGCGCCAGCAGCCAAGATCGTGCAGGGGGCAGCATGGGCACCTTC
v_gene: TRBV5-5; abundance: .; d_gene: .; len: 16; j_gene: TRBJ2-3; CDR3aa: CASSFGLSSTTDTQYF; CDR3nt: TGTGCCAGCAGCTTCGGACTATCAAGCACTACAGATACGCAGTATTTT
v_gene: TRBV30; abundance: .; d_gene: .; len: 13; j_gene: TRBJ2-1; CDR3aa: CAWSTGSYNEQFF; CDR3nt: TGTGCCTGGAGCACGGGCTCCTACAATGAGCAGTTCTTC
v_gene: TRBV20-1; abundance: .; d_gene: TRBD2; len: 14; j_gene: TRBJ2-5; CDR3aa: CSAWTSGVGETQYF; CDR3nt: TGCAGTGCTTGGACTAGCGGGGTGGGGGAGACCCAGTACTTC
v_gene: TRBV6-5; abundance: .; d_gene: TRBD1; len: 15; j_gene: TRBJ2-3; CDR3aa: CASSRGGQGIDTQYF; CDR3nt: TGTGCCAGCAGTCGGGGGGGACAGGGGATAGATACGCAGTATTTT
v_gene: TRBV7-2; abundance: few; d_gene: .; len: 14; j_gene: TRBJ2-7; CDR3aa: CASSLVPGPGEQYF; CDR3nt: TGTGCCAGCAGCTTAGTTCCGGGTCCAGGGGAGCAGTACTTC
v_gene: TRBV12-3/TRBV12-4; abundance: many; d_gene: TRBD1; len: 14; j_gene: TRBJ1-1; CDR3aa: CASSRDRMNTEAFF; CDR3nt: TGTGCCAGCAGTAGGGACAGGATGAACACTGAAGCTTTCTTT
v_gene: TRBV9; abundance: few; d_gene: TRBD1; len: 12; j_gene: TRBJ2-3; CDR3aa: CASSVGQGKQYF; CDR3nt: TGTGCCAGCAGCGTAGGACAGGGGAAGCAGTATTTT
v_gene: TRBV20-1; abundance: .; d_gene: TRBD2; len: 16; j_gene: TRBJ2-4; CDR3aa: CSARRLAGGFLYIQYF; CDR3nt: TGCAGTGCTAGAAGGCTAGCGGGGGGGTTTTTGTACATTCAGTACTTC
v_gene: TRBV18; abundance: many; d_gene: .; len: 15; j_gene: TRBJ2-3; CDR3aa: CASRDARSSTDTQYF; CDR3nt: TGTGCCAGCCGAGACGCTCGGAGTAGCACAGATACGCAGTATTTT
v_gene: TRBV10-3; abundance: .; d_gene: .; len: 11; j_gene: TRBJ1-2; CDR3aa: CAISESHGYTF; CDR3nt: TGTGCCATCAGTGAGTCTCATGGCTACACCTTC
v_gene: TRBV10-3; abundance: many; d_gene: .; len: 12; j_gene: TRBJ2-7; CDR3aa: CASLAVGYEQYF; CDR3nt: TGTGCCAGCCTGGCGGTGGGCTACGAGCAGTACTTC
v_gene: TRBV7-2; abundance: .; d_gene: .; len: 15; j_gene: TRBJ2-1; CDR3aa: CASSLGLGRNNEQFF; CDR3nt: TGTGCCAGCAGCTTAGGACTAGGAAGGAACAATGAGCAGTTCTTC
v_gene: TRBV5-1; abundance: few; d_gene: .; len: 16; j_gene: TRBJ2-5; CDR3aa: CASSFSAVEDFGDKYF; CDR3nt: TGCGCCAGCAGCTTTTCTGCGGTCGAGGATTTCGGGGATAAGTACTTC
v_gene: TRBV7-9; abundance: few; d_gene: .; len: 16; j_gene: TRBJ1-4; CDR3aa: CASSLLDGAENEKLFF; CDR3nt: TGTGCCAGCAGCTTATTAGACGGGGCAGAGAATGAAAAACTGTTTTTT
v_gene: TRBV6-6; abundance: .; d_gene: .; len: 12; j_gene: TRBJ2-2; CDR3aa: CASSYNPGELFF; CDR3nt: TGTGCCAGCAGTTACAACCCCGGGGAGCTGTTTTTT
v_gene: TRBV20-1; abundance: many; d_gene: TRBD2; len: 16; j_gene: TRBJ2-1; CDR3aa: CSASGRGKSSYNEQFF; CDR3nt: TGCAGTGCTAGTGGGCGGGGGAAATCCTCCTACAATGAGCAGTTCTTC
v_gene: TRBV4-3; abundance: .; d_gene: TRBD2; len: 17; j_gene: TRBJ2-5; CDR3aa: CASSQGTSPMYQETQYF; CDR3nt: TGCGCCAGCAGCCAAGGGACTAGCCCAATGTACCAAGAGACCCAGTACTTC
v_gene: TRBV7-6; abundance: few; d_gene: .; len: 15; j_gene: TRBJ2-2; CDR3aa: CASSLITGDTGELFF; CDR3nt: TGTGCCAGCAGCTTAATCACTGGGGACACCGGGGAGCTGTTTTTT
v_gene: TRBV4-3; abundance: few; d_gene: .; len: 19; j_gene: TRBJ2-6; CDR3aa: CASSQDLSGWETGANVLTF; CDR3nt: TGCGCCAGCAGCCAAGATCTTAGTGGCTGGGAAACTGGGGCCAACGTCCTGACTTTC
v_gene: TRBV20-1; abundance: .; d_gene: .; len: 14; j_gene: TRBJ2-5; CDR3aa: CSARDRGRQETQYF; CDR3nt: TGCAGTGCTAGAGATAGGGGCAGGCAAGAGACCCAGTACTTC
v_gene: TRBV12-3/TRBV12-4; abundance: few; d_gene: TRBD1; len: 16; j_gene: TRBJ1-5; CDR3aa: CASSPRTGGSNQPQHF; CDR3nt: TGTGCCAGCAGTCCAAGGACAGGGGGTAGCAATCAGCCCCAGCATTTT
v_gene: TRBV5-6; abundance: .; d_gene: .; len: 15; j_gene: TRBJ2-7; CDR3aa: CASSLVGHLSYEQYF; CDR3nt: TGTGCCAGCAGCTTGGTGGGACACCTCTCCTACGAGCAGTACTTC